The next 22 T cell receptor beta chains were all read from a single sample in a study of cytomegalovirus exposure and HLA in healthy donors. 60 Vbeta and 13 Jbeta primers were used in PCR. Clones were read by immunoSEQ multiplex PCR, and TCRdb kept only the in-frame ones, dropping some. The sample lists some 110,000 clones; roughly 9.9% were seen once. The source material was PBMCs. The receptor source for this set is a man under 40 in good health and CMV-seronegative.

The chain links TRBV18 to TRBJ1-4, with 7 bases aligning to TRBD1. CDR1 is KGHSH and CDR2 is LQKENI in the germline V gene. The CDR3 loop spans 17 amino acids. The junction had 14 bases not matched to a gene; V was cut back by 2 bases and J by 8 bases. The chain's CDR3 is CASSPRALQGSGEKLFF. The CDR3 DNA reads TGTGCCAGCTCACCAAGGGCCCTACAGGGGTCAGGGGAAAAACTGTTTTTT.

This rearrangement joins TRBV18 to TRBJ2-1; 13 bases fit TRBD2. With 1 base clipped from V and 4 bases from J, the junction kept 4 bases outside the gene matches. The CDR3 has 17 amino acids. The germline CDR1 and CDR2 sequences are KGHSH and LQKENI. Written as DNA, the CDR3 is TGTGCCAGCTCACCACGGACTAGCGGGAGTATATACAATGAGCAGTTCTTC. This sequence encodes CASSPRTSGSIYNEQFF. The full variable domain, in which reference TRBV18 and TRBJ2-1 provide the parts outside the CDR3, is NAGVMQNPRHLVRRRGQEARLRCSPMKGHSHVYWYRQLPEEGLKFMVYLQKENIIDESGMPKERFSAEFPKEGPSILRIQQVVRGDSAAYFCASSPRTSGSIYNEQFFGPGTRLTVL.

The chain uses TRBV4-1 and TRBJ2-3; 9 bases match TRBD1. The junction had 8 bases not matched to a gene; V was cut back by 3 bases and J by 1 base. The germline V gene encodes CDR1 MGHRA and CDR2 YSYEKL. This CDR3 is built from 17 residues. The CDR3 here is CASSQESQGARTDTQYF. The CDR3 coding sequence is TGCGCCAGCAGCCAGGAATCACAGGGGGCCCGCACAGATACGCAGTATTTT.

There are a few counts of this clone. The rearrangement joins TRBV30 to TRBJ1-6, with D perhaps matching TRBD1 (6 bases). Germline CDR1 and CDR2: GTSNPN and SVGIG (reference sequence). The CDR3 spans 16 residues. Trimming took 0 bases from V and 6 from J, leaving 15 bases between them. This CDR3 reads CAWSVQQGGFNSPLHF. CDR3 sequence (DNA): TGTGCCTGGAGTGTACAACAGGGCGGTTTTAATTCACCCCTCCACTTT.

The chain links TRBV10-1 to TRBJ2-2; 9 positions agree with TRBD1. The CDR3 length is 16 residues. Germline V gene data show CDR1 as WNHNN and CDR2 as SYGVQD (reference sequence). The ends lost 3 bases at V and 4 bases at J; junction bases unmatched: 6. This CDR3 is CASSEGTGGGTGELFF. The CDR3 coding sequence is TGCGCCAGCAGTGAAGGAACAGGGGGCGGCACCGGGGAGCTGTTTTTT.

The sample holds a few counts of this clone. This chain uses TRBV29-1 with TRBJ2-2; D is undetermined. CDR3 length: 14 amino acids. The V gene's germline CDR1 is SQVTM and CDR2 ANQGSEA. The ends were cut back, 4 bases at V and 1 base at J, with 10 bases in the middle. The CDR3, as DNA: TGCAGCGTTGGTGAGGAGTTGAACACCGGGGAGCTGTTTTTT. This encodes CSVGEELNTGELFF.

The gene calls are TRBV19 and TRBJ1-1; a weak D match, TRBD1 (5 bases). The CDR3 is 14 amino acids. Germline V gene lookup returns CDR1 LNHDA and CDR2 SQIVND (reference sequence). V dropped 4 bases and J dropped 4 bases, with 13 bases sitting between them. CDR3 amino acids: CASSTGRGGTEAFF. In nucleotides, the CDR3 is TGTGCCAGTAGTACGGGCCGGGGGGGCACTGAAGCTTTCTTT.

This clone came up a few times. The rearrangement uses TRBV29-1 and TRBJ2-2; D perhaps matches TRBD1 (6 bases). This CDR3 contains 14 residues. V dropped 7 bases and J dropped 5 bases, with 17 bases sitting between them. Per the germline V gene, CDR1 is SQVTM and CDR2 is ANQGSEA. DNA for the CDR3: TGCAGCGGCCAGGCAGGGGCAGGGACCGGGGAGCTGTTTTTT. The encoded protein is CSGQAGAGTGELFF.

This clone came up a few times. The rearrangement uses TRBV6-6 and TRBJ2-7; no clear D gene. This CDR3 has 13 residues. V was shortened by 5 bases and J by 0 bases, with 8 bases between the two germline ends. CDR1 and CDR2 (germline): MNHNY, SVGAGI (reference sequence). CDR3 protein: CASSQLSSYEQYF. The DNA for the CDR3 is TGTGCCAGCAGTCAACTAAGCTCCTACGAGCAGTACTTC.

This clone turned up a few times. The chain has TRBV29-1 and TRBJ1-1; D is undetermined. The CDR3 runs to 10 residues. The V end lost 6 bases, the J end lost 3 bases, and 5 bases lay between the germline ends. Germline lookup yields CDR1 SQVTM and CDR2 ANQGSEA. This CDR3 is CSVADTEAFF. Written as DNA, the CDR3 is TGCAGCGTCGCGGACACTGAAGCTTTCTTT.

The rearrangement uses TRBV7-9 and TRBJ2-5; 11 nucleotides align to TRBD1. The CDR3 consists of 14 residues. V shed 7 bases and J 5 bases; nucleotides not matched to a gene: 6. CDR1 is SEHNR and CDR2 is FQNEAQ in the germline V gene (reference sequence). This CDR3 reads CASKGTGGDETQYF. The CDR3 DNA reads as TGTGCCAGCAAGGGGACAGGGGGAGATGAGACCCAGTACTTC.

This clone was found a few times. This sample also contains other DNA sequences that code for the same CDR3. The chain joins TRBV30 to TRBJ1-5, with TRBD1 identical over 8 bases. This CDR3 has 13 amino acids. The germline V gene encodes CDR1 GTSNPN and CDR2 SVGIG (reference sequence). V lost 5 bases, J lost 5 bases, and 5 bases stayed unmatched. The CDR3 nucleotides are TGTGCCTGGTCCCAACAGGGGGATCAGCCCCAGCATTTT. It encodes CAWSQQGDQPQHF.

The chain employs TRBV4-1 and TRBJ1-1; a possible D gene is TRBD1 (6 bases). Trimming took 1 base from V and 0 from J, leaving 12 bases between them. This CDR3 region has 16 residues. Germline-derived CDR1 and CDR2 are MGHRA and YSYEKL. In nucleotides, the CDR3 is TGCGCCAGCAGCCAAGTTCTGTGGGACATGAACACTGAAGCTTTCTTT. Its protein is CASSQVLWDMNTEAFF.

The CDR3 here is CASRPGLAVEQYF. CDR3 coding DNA: TGTGCCAGCAGGCCGGGACTAGCGGTCGAGCAGTACTTC. This sequence joins TRBV7-2 and TRBJ2-7; 11 bases map to TRBD2. Germline CDR1 SGHTA, CDR2 FQGNSA. Trimming took 6 bases from V and 6 from J; bases not matched to a gene: 4. The CDR3 length is 13 residues.

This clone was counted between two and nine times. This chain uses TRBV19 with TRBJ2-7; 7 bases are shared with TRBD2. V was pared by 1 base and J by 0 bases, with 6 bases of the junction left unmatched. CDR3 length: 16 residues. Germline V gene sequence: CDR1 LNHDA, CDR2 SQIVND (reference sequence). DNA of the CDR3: TGTGCCAGTAGTATAGGGCTAGCGGAGTACTCCTACGAGCAGTACTTC. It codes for CASSIGLAEYSYEQYF.

The CDR3 DNA sequence: TGTGCCAGTAACCACGGGGGTCGCACAGATACGCAGTATTTT. This encodes CASNHGGRTDTQYF. The genes are TRBV19 and TRBJ2-3; tentatively, D is TRBD2 (6 bases). The CDR3 sequence is 14 residues long. V was shortened by 7 bases and J by 1 base, with 12 bases between the two germline ends. In germline, CDR1 is LNHDA, CDR2 SQIVND (reference sequence).

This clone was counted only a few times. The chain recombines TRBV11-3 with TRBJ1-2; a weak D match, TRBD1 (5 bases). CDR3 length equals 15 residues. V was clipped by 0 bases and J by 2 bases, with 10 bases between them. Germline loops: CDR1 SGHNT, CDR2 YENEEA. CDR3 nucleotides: TGTGCCAGCAGCTTAGAGGGCACAGGAAACTATGGCTACACCTTC. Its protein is CASSLEGTGNYGYTF.

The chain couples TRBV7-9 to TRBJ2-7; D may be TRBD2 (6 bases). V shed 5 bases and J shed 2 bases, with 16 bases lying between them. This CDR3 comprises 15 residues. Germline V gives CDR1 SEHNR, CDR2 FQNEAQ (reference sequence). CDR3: CASSSDSPGAYEQYF. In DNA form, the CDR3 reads TGTGCCAGCAGCAGCGACAGCCCGGGGGCCTACGAGCAGTACTTC.

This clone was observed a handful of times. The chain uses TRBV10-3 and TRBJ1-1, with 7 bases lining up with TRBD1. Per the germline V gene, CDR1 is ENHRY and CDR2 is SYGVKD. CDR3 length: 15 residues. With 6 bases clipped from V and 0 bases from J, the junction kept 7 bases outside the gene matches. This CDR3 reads CAIRTDRTVNTEAFF. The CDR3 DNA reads TGTGCCATCAGGACGGACAGGACCGTGAACACTGAAGCTTTCTTT.

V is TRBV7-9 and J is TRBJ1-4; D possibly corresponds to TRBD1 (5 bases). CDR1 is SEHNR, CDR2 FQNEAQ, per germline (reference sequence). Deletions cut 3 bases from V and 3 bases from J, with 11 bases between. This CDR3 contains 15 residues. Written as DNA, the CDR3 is TGTGCCAGCAGCTTCCCCGGGGGATCTAATGAAAAACTGTTTTTT. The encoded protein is CASSFPGGSNEKLFF. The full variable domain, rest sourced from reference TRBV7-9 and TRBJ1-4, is DTGVSQNPRHKITKRGQNVTFRCDPISEHNRLYWYRQTLGQGPEFLTYFQNEAQLEKSRLLSDRFSAERPKGSFSTLEIQRTEQGDSAMYLCASSFPGGSNEKLFFGSGTQLSVL.

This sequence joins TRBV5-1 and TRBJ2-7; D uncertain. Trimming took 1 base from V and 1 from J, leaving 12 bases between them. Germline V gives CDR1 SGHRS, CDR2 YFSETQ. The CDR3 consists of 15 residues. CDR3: CASSLTGFTSYEQYF. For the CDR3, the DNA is TGCGCCAGCAGCTTGACCGGGTTTACATCCTACGAGCAGTACTTC.

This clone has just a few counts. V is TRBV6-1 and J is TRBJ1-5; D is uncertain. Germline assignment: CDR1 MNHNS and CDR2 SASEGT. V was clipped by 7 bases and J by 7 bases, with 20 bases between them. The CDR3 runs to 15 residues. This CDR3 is CASTPFGTSGQPQHF. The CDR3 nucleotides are TGTGCCAGCACCCCCTTCGGTACGTCGGGACAGCCCCAGCATTTT.